These T cell receptor beta chains were read from a single sample in a study of identical twins. MiXCR was run by TCRdb on the 5' RACE reads, yielding one entry per CDR3 protein. The repertoire has about 200,000 distinct CDR3 sequences, about 16% of them found once; the top ten carry over 35%. The data also belong to a second study, concerning T cells expressing NK-cell markers.

The sequenced sample was CD8+ T cells sorted from blood. These receptors all come from a woman aged 18-29 years in good health. Each CDR3 is given without its conserved first and last residue. Each record gives: J gene, V gene, CDR3 protein.

TRBJ2-7	TRBV12-3/TRBV12-4	ASSNSGSAYEQY
TRBJ1-2	TRBV9	ASSVGGSGYGYT
TRBJ2-1	TRBV27	ASSWGVQIYEQF
TRBJ2-1	TRBV6-2/TRBV6-3	ASSYQGARYEQF
TRBJ2-3	TRBV6-5	ASSYDSSTDTQY
TRBJ2-7	TRBV11-1	ASSSRKLGTSGRVLHEQY
TRBJ2-5	TRBV5-1	ASSLRQDPKETQY
TRBJ2-1	TRBV9	ASHESKQVTYNEQF
TRBJ2-7	TRBV7-2	ATTPAYEQY
TRBJ2-1	TRBV29-1	SVEELAGFRL
TRBJ2-7	TRBV2	ASYIFSHAT
TRBJ2-5	TRBV13	ASSSIGGDDGGTQY
TRBJ2-5	TRBV9	ASSAGTQETQY
TRBJ2-1	TRBV7-9	ASSSPREDSYNEQF
TRBJ2-7	TRBV9	ASSVSYGINEQY
TRBJ2-1	TRBV3-1	ASSLMRGYEQF
TRBJ1-2	TRBV13	ASRDGTGEADGYT
TRBJ2-7	TRBV5-1	ASRPQGAPYEQY
TRBJ2-1	TRBV11-2	ASSHGLAGDSYNEQF
TRBJ2-1	TRBV7-9	ASSLPEGLNEQF
TRBJ2-1	TRBV9	ASSVVPTGSYNEQF
TRBJ1-1	TRBV12-3/TRBV12-4	ASSFLSTAF
TRBJ2-5	TRBV20-1	SARWLAGSVLETQY
TRBJ2-7	TRBV10-3	ATQPEGQHYEQY
TRBJ2-7	TRBV20-1	SARDQDRHNEQY
TRBJ2-1	TRBV7-9	ASSLTGGHEQF
TRBJ2-7	TRBV10-3	AISEPRQSYEQY
TRBJ2-7	TRBV20-1	SAKVRHFEQY
TRBJ2-2	TRBV9	ASSVSRQQNTGELF
TRBJ2-3	TRBV5-1	ASSFEADTFHADTQY
TRBJ2-7	TRBV6-1	ASTKGTVQTYEQY
TRBJ2-7	TRBV15	ATSGTDSYEQY
TRBJ2-7	TRBV29-1	SASGIISYEQY
TRBJ2-3	TRBV10-3	AISELAGGTDTQY
TRBJ2-7	TRBV2	ASSDGPGGSYEQY
TRBJ2-2	TRBV12-3/TRBV12-4	ASSSHDRENTGELF
TRBJ2-1	TRBV29-1	SVDRYNEQF
TRBJ2-3	TRBV7-6	ASSLGPGSGADTQY
TRBJ1-2	TRBV29-1	SVEGTTGMGYT
TRBJ2-7	TRBV27	ASSSDFYEQY
TRBJ2-7	TRBV12-3/TRBV12-4	ASSLGSLGVEQY
TRBJ2-7	TRBV13	ASSGDRDLPFYEQY
TRBJ2-1	TRBV27	ASSLSDNEQF
TRBJ1-1	TRBV3-1	ASSQGRGAQNTEAF
TRBJ1-1	TRBV7-8	ASSDNVYKAEAF
TRBJ2-7	TRBV5-1	ASSLRTSRAYEQY
TRBJ1-2	TRBV7-9	ASSSQTVNGYT
TRBJ2-7	TRBV11-2	ASSLSTGAEFEQY
TRBJ2-1	TRBV20-1	CAREQSSGRAFYNEQF
TRBJ2-7	TRBV29-1	SALSGATYEQY
TRBJ1-1	TRBV6-1	ASSDWSGGSQHAEAF
TRBJ2-3	TRBV7-2	ASSSPKLSGSTDTQY
TRBJ2-5	TRBV4-1	ASSPQRFQETQY
TRBJ2-7	TRBV6-2/TRBV6-3	ASIQNHRQY
TRBJ2-5	TRBV15	ATRSGETQY